The 14 T cell receptor beta chains below come from one sample, sequenced in a study of blood T cells in healthy people across ages. A sample-barcoded 5' primer and a J-beta primer mix were used in a second PCR of roughly 6 to 11 cycles. TCRdb reanalysed the 5' RACE reads using MiXCR and keeps one entry per CDR3 protein. The sample lists hundreds of thousands of distinct CDR3 sequences; 58% were seen once. Sequenced input: blood. All receptors derive from a man in his 60s in good health.

The rearrangement links TRBV20-1 to TRBJ1-6, with unresolved D. V shed 6 bases and J shed 7 bases, with 16 bases lying between them. CDR1 and CDR2 (germline): DFQATT, SNEGSKA (reference sequence). The CDR3 spans 14 residues. The CDR3 sequence: CSAYGLGGNSPLHF. The DNA for the CDR3 is TGCAGTGCATACGGACTGGGAGGGAATTCACCCCTCCACTTT.

With regard to this clonotype: Relative to the germline gene, one junction end is altered; a read error may explain this. The chain links TRBV4-1 to TRBJ1-5; D unclear. The CDR3 length is 14 residues. Looked up from germline, CDR1 is MGHRA and CDR2 is YSYEKL. CDR3 region: CVSSQDPSGQPQHF. In DNA, the CDR3 is TGCGTCAGCAGCCAAGATCCCTCCGGCCAGCCCCAGCATTTT.

V is TRBV25-1 and J is TRBJ1-4; 8 bases line up with TRBD1. Losses at the gene ends were 4 bases for V and 5 bases for J; bases not matched to a gene: 3. The CDR3 runs 14 residues. The germline V gene has CDR1 MGHDK and CDR2 SYGVNS. The DNA of the CDR3 is TGTGCCAGCAGTGGACAGGGGACGAATGAAAAACTGTTTTTT. It is translated as CASSGQGTNEKLFF.

The chain has TRBV20-1 and TRBJ2-1, with 9 bases aligning to TRBD2. J lost 4 bases, V lost 7 bases, and 11 bases had no gene match. The germline V gene encodes CDR1 DFQATT and CDR2 SNEGSKA (reference sequence). The CDR3 is 15 residues long. CDR3 coding DNA: TGCAGTGATCTAGCCCGGACTAGCGAGTACAATGAGCAGTTCTTC. Residues: CSDLARTSEYNEQFF.

In this sample, this clonotype turned up a few times. The rearrangement joins TRBV14 to TRBJ1-6, with D unresolved. The V gene lost 0 bases and the J gene lost 10 bases, with 13 bases spanning the gap. Germline V gene lookup returns CDR1 SGHDN and CDR2 FVKESK. The CDR3 spans 15 residues. CDR3 bases: TGTGCCAGCAGCCAAGATCTGGCCCCTCGGTCACCCCTCCACTTT. Protein sequence: CASSQDLAPRSPLHF.

The V and J genes are TRBV10-1 and TRBJ2-1; the D is unclear. The CDR3 runs 13 residues. Germline assignment: CDR1 WNHNN and CDR2 SYGVQD (reference sequence). The V gene lost 10 bases and the J gene lost 7 bases, with 17 bases spanning the gap. Written as DNA, the CDR3 is TGCGCCACCTCGGAGAATTTGATTAATGAGCAGTTCTTC. This translates into CATSENLINEQFF.

This sequence joins TRBV21-1 and TRBJ1-6. TRBV21-1 is a known pseudogene. The CDR3 runs to 17 residues. CDR3 sequence reads: CASSKPTGSSYNSPLHF. The CDR3 DNA is TGTGCCAGCAGCAAACCGACAGGGAGCTCCTATAATTCACCCCTCCACTTT.

This chain joins TRBV7-9 and TRBJ2-3; 8 bases are shared with TRBD1. CDR1 is SEHNR, CDR2 FQNEAQ, per germline (reference sequence). V shed 5 bases, J shed 0 bases, and the junction held 7 bases outside the gene matches. The CDR3 has 16 residues. CDR3 residues: CASSRGQGQSTDTQYF. The CDR3 DNA follows: TGTGCCAGCAGCCGTGGACAGGGACAAAGCACAGATACGCAGTATTTT. The variable domain in full, completed from reference TRBV7-9 and TRBJ2-3, reads DTGVSQNPRHKITKRGQNVTFRCDPISEHNRLYWYRQTLGQGPEFLTYFQNEAQLEKSRLLSDRFSAERPKGSFSTLEIQRTEQGDSAMYLCASSRGQGQSTDTQYFGPGTRLTVL.

Comments on this clonotype: Germline and junction disagree at one end, which may indicate a read error. This sequence joins TRBV15 and TRBJ2-5, with D uncertain. Per germline, CDR1 LNHNV and CDR2 YYDKDF (reference sequence). CDR3 size: 14 residues. CDR3 amino acids: CVTSRDRGQETQYF. The DNA of the CDR3 is TGTGTCACCAGCAGAGATCGTGGGCAAGAGACCCAGTACTTC. Full variable domain (missing parts from reference TRBV15 and TRBJ2-5): DAMVIQNPRYQVTQFGKPVTLSCSQTLNHNVMYWYQQKSSQAPKLLFHYYDKDFNNEADTPDNFQSRRPNTSFCFLDIRSPGLGDTAMYLCVTSRDRGQETQYFGPGTRLLVL.

The chain uses TRBV29-1 and TRBJ1-2; 7 bases map to TRBD1. Germline loops: CDR1 SQVTM, CDR2 ANQGSEA. The CDR3 spans 15 residues. The ends lost 4 bases at V and 7 bases at J; junction bases unmatched: 15. This CDR3 is CSVAPPRTGGAGYTF. The CDR3 DNA reads TGCAGCGTTGCCCCCCCCCGGACAGGCGGCGCTGGCTACACCTTC. The full variable domain, in which reference TRBV29-1 and TRBJ1-2 provide the parts outside the CDR3, is SAVISQKPSRDICQRGTSLTIQCQVDSQVTMMFWYRQQPGQSLTLIATANQGSEATYESGFVIDKFPISRPNLTFSTLTVSNMSPEDSSIYLCSVAPPRTGGAGYTFGSGTRLTVV.

This chain links TRBV3-1 with TRBJ2-1; D is perhaps TRBD2 (5 bases). Trimming removed 1 base at V and 4 bases at J, with 8 bases between. The germline CDR1 and CDR2 sequences are LGHDT and YNNKEL (reference sequence). The CDR3 runs to 14 residues. This CDR3 is CASSQGGHYNEQFF. The CDR3 DNA reads as TGTGCCAGCAGCCAAGGAGGGCATTACAATGAGCAGTTCTTC.

This clonotype occurred a few times. V gene TRBV14 combines with J gene TRBJ2-6, with TRBD2 as a possible D gene (5 bases). V lost 2 bases to trimming and J lost 0 bases, with 11 bases between them. Germline assignment: CDR1 SGHDN and CDR2 FVKESK. This CDR3 has 17 amino acids. The CDR3: CASSQWRAVSGANVLTF. The CDR3, as DNA: TGTGCCAGCAGCCAATGGCGGGCAGTCTCTGGGGCCAACGTCCTGACTTTC. The full variable domain, its missing parts supplied by reference TRBV14 and TRBJ2-6, is EAGVTQFPSHSVIEKGQTVTLRCDPISGHDNLYWYRRVMGKEIKFLLHFVKESKQDESGMPNNRFLAERTGGTYSTLKVQPAELEDSGVYFCASSQWRAVSGANVLTFGAGSRLTVL.

There are many counts of this clonotype. J is TRBJ2-5 and V is TRBV13; D perhaps matches TRBD2 (6 bases). The CDR3 has 16 amino acids. Trimming cost V 2 bases and J 1 base, with 14 bases left between them. Per germline, CDR1 PRHDT and CDR2 FYEKMQ (reference sequence). In nucleotides, the CDR3 is TGTGCCAGCAGCTTAAGGGGAGACGGGGGCCAAGAGACCCAGTACTTC. Its translation is CASSLRGDGGQETQYF.

Only a few counts were recorded for this clonotype. This rearrangement joins TRBV2 to TRBJ2-1, with 9 positions matching TRBD1. This CDR3 comprises 15 residues. CDR1 and CDR2 from the germline V gene are SNHLY and FYNNEI. After removal of 6 bases from V and 3 bases from J, the junction contained 6 bases not matched to a gene. The CDR3 protein is CASRRDRAGYNEQFF. Written as DNA, the CDR3 is TGTGCCAGCAGGCGGGACAGGGCAGGCTACAATGAGCAGTTCTTC.